The 10 T cell receptor beta chains given below trace back to one sample, sequenced in a study of T cell responses to AZD1222 COVID-19 vaccine. Data came from immunoSEQ multiplex PCR; TCRdb stores just in-frame clones and leaves some out. The data hold around 160,000 clones, with about 90% observed a single time. Material: peripheral blood, obtained 28 days after the second AZD1222 dose. The receptors come from an adult who received the AZD1222 COVID-19 vaccine.

The V and J genes are TRBV20-1 and TRBJ1-2; TRBD1 is a possible D gene (6 bases). Trimming took 3 bases from V and 3 from J, leaving 17 bases between them. Germline CDR1 reads DFQATT; CDR2 reads SNEGSKA (reference sequence). The CDR3 extends over 15 amino acids. CDR3 DNA sequence: TGCAGTGCTAGTTTTGACAGGAGCATTGACTATGGCTACACCTTC. This translates into CSASFDRSIDYGYTF.

The J gene is TRBJ2-3, the V gene TRBV10-2; 9 bases align to TRBD2. The CDR3 is 14 residues long. The V gene's germline CDR1 is WSHSY and CDR2 SAAADI. After removal of 0 bases from V and 9 bases from J, the junction contained 4 bases not matched to a gene. Written as DNA, the CDR3 is TGCGCCAGCAGTGAGTCAAACGGACTAGCGACGCAGTATTTT. As protein: CASSESNGLATQYF.

The J gene is TRBJ2-7, the V gene TRBV3-1 (or the pseudogene TRBV3-2); possible D gene TRBD2, 5 bases. With 4 bases removed from V and 5 bases from J, the gap between germline ends came to 21 bases. Germline CDR1 and CDR2: LGHDT and YNNKEL (reference sequence). The CDR3 runs 16 residues. CDR3 amino acids: CASSRVTGSLTNEQYF. CDR3 nucleotides: TGTGCCAGCAGCCGAGTCACCGGGTCTTTGACTAACGAGCAGTACTTC.

V and J are TRBV7-6 and TRBJ1-3; D perhaps matches TRBD1 (6 bases). CDR1 and CDR2 from the germline V gene are SGHVS and FNYEAQ. Between the trimmed V and J ends, which lost 5 bases and 0 bases, there was a span of 14 bases. CDR3 length equals 16 residues. Here the CDR3 DNA reads TGTGCCAGCAGCGAGGGGGGTTCCTTCTCTGGAAACACCATATATTTT. Amino acids: CASSEGGSFSGNTIYF.

CDR3 coding DNA: TGTGCAAGTCGCTTAGATAGACCGGGACAGGGGGCTGGGAATTCACCCCTCCACTTT. Translating gives CASRLDRPGQGAGNSPLHF. This chain connects TRBV12-2 to TRBJ1-6; the table calls TRBD1, which could not be checked here. TRBV12-2 counts as a pseudogene. CDR3 length: 19 residues.

The count of this clone is one. The chain employs TRBV11-2 and TRBJ2-5; TRBD1 matches 8 bases. J was trimmed by 5 bases and V by 5 bases; bases with no gene match: 10. The CDR3 is 15 residues long. Germline V gene sequence: CDR1 SGHAT, CDR2 FQNNGV. CDR3 sequence (DNA): TGTGCCAGCAGCGCGGGACAGGCTCCTGGGGAGACCCAGTACTTC. The encoded protein is CASSAGQAPGETQYF.

The chain joins TRBV11-3 to TRBJ2-2; D is unclear. Germline-derived CDR1 and CDR2 are SGHNT and YENEEA. This CDR3 region has 15 residues. The ends were cut back, 2 bases at V and 0 bases at J, with 7 bases in the middle. CDR3 DNA: TGTGCCAGCAGCTTAAGAGGTTCGAACACCGGGGAGCTGTTTTTT. It encodes CASSLRGSNTGELFF.

This chain links TRBV30 with TRBJ1-1; possibly TRBD1 for D (6 bases). From germline, CDR1 is GTSNPN and CDR2 SVGIG (reference sequence). Trimming took 2 bases from V and 1 from J, leaving 11 bases between them. This CDR3 region has 14 residues. CDR3: CAWSRGVGNTEAFF. CDR3 sequence (DNA): TGTGCCTGGAGTAGGGGGGTCGGGAACACTGAAGCTTTCTTT. Full variable domain (rest looked up from reference TRBV30 and TRBJ1-1): SQTIHQWPATLVQPVGSPLSLECTVEGTSNPNLYWYRQAAGRGLQLLFYSVGIGQISSEVPQNLSASRPQDRQFILSSKKLLLSDSGFYLCAWSRGVGNTEAFFGQGTRLTVV.

The rearrangement joins TRBV7-2 to TRBJ1-2, with D perhaps matching TRBD1 (5 bases). This CDR3 comprises 13 residues. Germline lookup yields CDR1 SGHTA and CDR2 FQGNSA. The V end was cut by 5 bases, the J end by 8 bases, with 15 bases between. The CDR3 loop reads CASSQGGVGGYTF. As DNA, the CDR3 is TGTGCCAGCAGCCAGGGCGGGGTCGGAGGCTACACCTTC.

This clone was picked up a small number of times. The chain has TRBV7-9 and TRBJ2-7; D possibly corresponds to TRBD2 (5 bases). CDR3 length equals 15 residues. Germline V CDR1 and CDR2: SEHNR, FQNEAQ (reference sequence). Deletions cut 1 base from V and 3 bases from J, with 13 bases between. The CDR3 bases are TGTGCCAGCAGCTTAGATCCGGGAACGTTCTACGAGCAGTACTTC. Its translation is CASSLDPGTFYEQYF.